Listed here are 17 T cell receptor beta chains from one sample, sequenced in a study of CD8 T cells in Susac syndrome. cDNA came from around 0.5 to 1 ug RNA primed by random hexamers. Each CDR3 protein gets one entry after TCRdb re-called the immunoSEQ multiplex PCR reads with MiXCR. The profile shows under 150,000 distinct CDR3 sequences, around 94% of them singletons. The sequencing input was CD4+ T cells from PBMCs. These receptors were taken from a human donor with multiple sclerosis.

This clonotype was counted a single time. The J gene is TRBJ1-5, the V gene TRBV19; TRBD1 might be the D (5 bases). The ends were cut back, 5 bases at V and 5 bases at J, with 13 bases in the middle. The CDR3 contains 14 residues. Germline assignment: CDR1 LNHDA and CDR2 SQIVND (reference sequence). The DNA for the CDR3 is TGTGCCAGTAGTGACCGGGGGTTTGATCAGCCCCAGCATTTT. It yields the protein CASSDRGFDQPQHF.

The chain has TRBV7-9 and TRBJ2-5; TRBD2 matches at 11 bases. The V gene end was trimmed by 5 bases and the J gene end by 5 bases; junction bases not matched to a gene: 13. Germline values: CDR1 SEHNR, CDR2 FQNEAQ (reference sequence). The CDR3 length is 17 residues. CDR3 sequence: CASSLRLAGKSRETQYF. The DNA for the CDR3 is TGTGCCAGCAGCCTCCGACTAGCGGGGAAAAGCCGGGAGACCCAGTACTTC.

The genes are TRBV12-3 or TRBV12-4 and TRBJ1-1; 11 nucleotides line up with TRBD1. This CDR3 is 17 amino acids long. Trimming cost V 3 bases and J 6 bases; bases outside gene matches: 12. The CDR3 protein is CASSFIRDRGVVPEAFF. The CDR3, as DNA: TGTGCCAGCAGTTTTATCCGGGACAGGGGGGTCGTACCTGAAGCTTTCTTT.

The rearrangement uses TRBV6-5 and TRBJ2-7; D unclear. This CDR3 is 16 amino acids long. Germline CDR1 and CDR2: MNHEY and SVGAGI. Deletions cut 2 bases from V and 3 bases from J, with 17 bases between. The CDR3 nucleotides are TGTGCCAGCAGTTACGGCGGCCACAGTCGCCTCTACGAGCAGTACTTC. Translated, it gives CASSYGGHSRLYEQYF.

This rearrangement joins TRBV12-3 or TRBV12-4 to TRBJ2-2; 7 bases are shared with TRBD1. The CDR3 is 15 residues long. Trimming at V came to 1 base and at J to 6 bases, leaving 5 bases not matched to a gene. The CDR3 DNA is TGTGCCAGCAGTTTAGGGACAGGTTTCCCCGGGGAGCTGTTTTTT. Its translation is CASSLGTGFPGELFF.

The chain is built from TRBV29-1 and TRBJ2-1; weak D call: TRBD1 (5 bases). The CDR3 extends over 14 amino acids. The germline gives CDR1 SQVTM, CDR2 ANQGSEA. The V end was cut by 7 bases, the J end by 0 bases, with 13 bases between. The CDR3 DNA reads as TGCAGCGCTTCACAGGTCAGCTCCTACAATGAGCAGTTCTTC. Translated, it gives CSASQVSSYNEQFF.

Only one count was recorded for this clonotype. The chain is built from TRBV15 and TRBJ2-3, with unresolved D. This CDR3 region has 16 residues. Trimming left V 0 bases short and J 3 bases short, with 13 bases between. Germline assignment: CDR1 LNHNV and CDR2 YYDKDF (reference sequence). The CDR3 nucleotides are TGTGCCACCAGCAGAGATCCAGCCTTGGGAACAGATACGCAGTATTTT. The encoded protein is CATSRDPALGTDTQYF. Looking up the rest from reference TRBV15 and TRBJ2-3 gives the full variable domain: DAMVIQNPRYQVTQFGKPVTLSCSQTLNHNVMYWYQQKSSQAPKLLFHYYDKDFNNEADTPDNFQSRRPNTSFCFLDIRSPGLGDTAMYLCATSRDPALGTDTQYFGPGTRLTVL.

This clonotype came up once. The rearrangement joins TRBV2 to TRBJ1-2; TRBD1 matches at 8 bases. There are 13 residues in the CDR3. The germline V gene has CDR1 SNHLY and CDR2 FYNNEI. V gave up 5 bases and J gave up 4 bases; unmatched junction bases: 3. In nucleotides, the CDR3 is TGTGCCAGCAGTATTACAGGGGGCTATGGCTACACCTTC. Residues: CASSITGGYGYTF.

This chain joins TRBV12-3 or TRBV12-4 and TRBJ1-1, with D unresolved. V was pared by 0 bases and J by 4 bases, with 12 bases between. The CDR3 is 15 amino acids. The CDR3 DNA is TGTGCCAGCAGTTTAGCGCCGACGGGTGGCACTGAAGCTTTCTTT. Translating it yields CASSLAPTGGTEAFF.

The chain couples TRBV25-1 to TRBJ2-3, with 7 bases identical to TRBD2. Losses at the gene ends were 0 bases for V and 1 base for J; bases not matched to a gene: 4. The CDR3 has 16 amino acids. Germline V gives CDR1 MGHDK, CDR2 SYGVNS. The CDR3 coding sequence is TGTGCCAGCAGTGAATATGGACGGGGGGGCACAGATACGCAGTATTTT. This sequence encodes CASSEYGRGGTDTQYF.

J is TRBJ1-3 and V is TRBV4-3; unclear D gene. From germline, CDR1 is LGHNA and CDR2 YSLEER. The CDR3 covers 17 residues. V lost 0 bases, J lost 0 bases, and 12 bases lay in between. CDR3 DNA sequence: TGCGCCAGCAGCCAAGACCCCCCAGCGAGCTCTGGAAACACCATATATTTT. Translated, it gives CASSQDPPASSGNTIYF.

The chain has TRBV10-3 and TRBJ2-7, with TRBD2 identical over 7 bases. The germline V gene encodes CDR1 ENHRY and CDR2 SYGVKD. The CDR3 spans 14 residues. V was clipped by 4 bases and J by 1 base; unmatched bases: 4. CDR3: CAISVGAGSYEQYF. The CDR3 region has the DNA TGTGCCATCAGTGTAGGAGCGGGGTCCTACGAGCAGTACTTC.

The chain has TRBV10-3 and TRBJ1-2, with D possibly TRBD1 on 5 matching bases. V lost 0 bases and J lost 3, with 8 bases in between. The length of the CDR3 is 14 residues. Looked up from germline, CDR1 is ENHRY and CDR2 is SYGVKD. The CDR3 loop is CAISESGLDYGYTF. The CDR3 DNA follows: TGTGCCATCAGTGAGTCGGGGCTGGACTATGGCTACACCTTC.

This chain connects TRBV7-2 to TRBJ1-5, with a possible D match to TRBD1 (6 bases). Trimming took 4 bases from V and 2 from J, leaving 12 bases between them. Germline CDR1 is SGHTA and CDR2 is FQGNSA. This CDR3 has 15 amino acids. CDR3 amino acids: CASSWDGQRNQPQHF. Here the CDR3 DNA reads TGTGCCAGCAGCTGGGACGGACAGCGCAATCAGCCCCAGCATTTT. Full variable domain (remainder filled in from reference TRBV7-2 and TRBJ1-5): GAGVSQSPSNKVTEKGKDVELRCDPISGHTALYWYRQSLGQGLEFLIYFQGNSAPDKSGLPSDRFSAERTGGSVSTLTIQRTQQEDSAVYLCASSWDGQRNQPQHFGDGTRLSIL.

The chain combines TRBV29-1 with TRBJ2-7; tentatively, D is TRBD1 (5 bases). This CDR3 contains 11 residues. Trimming left V 5 bases short and J 4 bases short, with 9 bases between. Germline-derived CDR1 and CDR2 are SQVTM and ANQGSEA. The CDR3 is CSVSDKYEQYF. Written as DNA, the CDR3 is TGCAGCGTTTCGGACAAATACGAGCAGTACTTC.

This rearrangement joins TRBV5-8 to TRBJ2-7, with D uncertain. This CDR3 contains 14 residues. CDR1 SGHTS and CDR2 YDEGEE come from the germline V gene. The V end was cut by 4 bases, the J end by 7 bases, with 18 bases between. CDR3 nucleotide sequence: TGTGCCAGCAGCCCCGGTGGGGTTCTGGGGGAGCAGTACTTC. Protein product: CASSPGGVLGEQYF.

The CDR3 region has the DNA TGTGCCAGCAGCCGCGGGACAGCGAGGGACTATGGCTACACCTTC. This gives the protein CASSRGTARDYGYTF. J is TRBJ1-2 and V is TRBV6-6; 7 positions agree with TRBD1. The CDR3 is made up of 15 amino acids. Germline V lookup: CDR1 MNHNY, CDR2 SVGAGI (reference sequence). V lost 6 bases and J lost 3; bases outside the gene matches: 10.